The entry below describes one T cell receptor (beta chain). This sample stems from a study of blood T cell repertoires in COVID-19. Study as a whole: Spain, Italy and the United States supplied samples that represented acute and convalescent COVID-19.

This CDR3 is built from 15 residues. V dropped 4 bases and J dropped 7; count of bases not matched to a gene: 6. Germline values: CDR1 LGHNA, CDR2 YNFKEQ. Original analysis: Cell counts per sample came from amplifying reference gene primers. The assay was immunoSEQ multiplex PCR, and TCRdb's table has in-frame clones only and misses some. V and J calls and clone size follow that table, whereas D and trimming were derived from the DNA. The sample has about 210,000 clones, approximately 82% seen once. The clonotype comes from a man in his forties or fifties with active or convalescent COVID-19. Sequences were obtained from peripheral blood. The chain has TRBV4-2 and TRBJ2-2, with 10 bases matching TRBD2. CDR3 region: CASSLGTSADGELFF. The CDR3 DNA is TGTGCCAGCAGCCTCGGGACTAGCGCGGACGGGGAGCTGTTTTTT.